This T cell receptor (beta chain) was sequenced in a study of cytomegalovirus exposure and HLA in healthy donors. General study results and limits: Association of a missense DCLRE1C variant with TCR beta V- and J-gene trimming was reported in a later analysis. Researchers reported in a later analysis that common viral pathogens appeared linked to several top clusters. Associated with HLA alleles at 0.05 false discovery rate in a later analysis were 15,000 to 20,000 TCR beta sequences.

On this clone: The antigen remains unidentified.

It was with 60 Vbeta and 13 Jbeta primers that the PCR ran. Using immunoSEQ multiplex PCR, the repertoire was profiled, and TCRdb retains in-frame clones only, with some absent. The sample comprises approximately 61,000 clones, about 60% of which are singletons, and about 3% rests with the top ten. With 5 bases removed from V and 3 bases from J, the gap between germline ends came to 8 bases. CDR3 size: 13 residues. The germline gives CDR1 SEHNR, CDR2 FQNEAQ (reference sequence). The clonotype comes from a woman in her forties or fifties in good health and CMV-seronegative. This chain links TRBV7-9 with TRBJ2-1; TRBD1 is a possible D gene (5 bases). The sequenced material came from PBMCs. The CDR3 is CASSPDSYNEQFF. In DNA form, the CDR3 reads TGTGCCAGCAGCCCCGACAGCTACAATGAGCAGTTCTTC. The entire variable domain, with the rest obtained from reference TRBV7-9 and TRBJ2-1, is as follows: DTGVSQNPRHKITKRGQNVTFRCDPISEHNRLYWYRQTLGQGPEFLTYFQNEAQLEKSRLLSDRFSAERPKGSFSTLEIQRTEQGDSAMYLCASSPDSYNEQFFGPGTRLTVL.